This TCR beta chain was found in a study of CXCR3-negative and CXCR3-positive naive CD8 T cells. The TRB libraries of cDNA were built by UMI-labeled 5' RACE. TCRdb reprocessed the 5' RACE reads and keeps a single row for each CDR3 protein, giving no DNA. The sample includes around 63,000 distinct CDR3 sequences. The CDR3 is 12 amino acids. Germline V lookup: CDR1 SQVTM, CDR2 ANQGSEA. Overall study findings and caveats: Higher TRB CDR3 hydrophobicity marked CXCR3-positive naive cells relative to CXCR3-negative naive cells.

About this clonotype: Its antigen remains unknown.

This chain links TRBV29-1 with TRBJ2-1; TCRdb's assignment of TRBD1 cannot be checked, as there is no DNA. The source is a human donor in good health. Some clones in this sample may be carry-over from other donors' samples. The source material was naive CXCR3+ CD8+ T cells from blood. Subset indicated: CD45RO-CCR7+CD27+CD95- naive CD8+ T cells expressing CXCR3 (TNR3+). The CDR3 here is CSVEDRVDEQFF.